A single sample gave rise to the 3 T cell receptor beta chains below, sequenced in a study of T cell repertoires in cytomegalovirus infection. These receptors have no known antigen. TCRdb re-called the reads with MiXCR, one entry per CDR3 protein. The repertoire holds around 540,000 distinct CDR3 sequences, with more than 30% as singletons. The specimen comprised cultured PBMCs, sampled from culture after CMV antigen stimulation. These receptors were collected from a human donor in good health (CMV status not recorded). Some clones in this sample may be carry-over from other donors' samples.

CDR3 residues: CASSLEELAAYNEQFF. The CDR3 DNA reads TGTGCCAGCAGCTTAGAGGAGCTAGCGGCATACAATGAGCAGTTCTTC. The rearrangement uses TRBV7-2 and TRBJ2-1; 7 bases agree with TRBD2. Germline lookup yields CDR1 SGHTA and CDR2 FQGNSA. The CDR3 has 16 residues. J gave up 4 bases and V 1 base, and 7 bases lay outside the gene matches.

The V gene is TRBV27, the J gene TRBJ2-1; the match to TRBD1 covers 7 bases. Germline loops: CDR1 MNHEY, CDR2 SMNVEV (reference sequence). J lost 9 bases, V lost 2 bases, and 10 bases had no gene match. There are 15 residues in the CDR3. The CDR3 DNA follows: TGTGCCAGCAGTTTAGACAGGGAAGTCTTTCGTGAGCAGTTCTTC. Protein: CASSLDREVFREQFF.

This chain joins TRBV7-2 and TRBJ2-5; 7 bases fit TRBD2. V lost 7 bases, J lost 2 bases, and 7 bases stayed unmatched. In germline, CDR1 is SGHTA, CDR2 FQGNSA. The CDR3 covers 14 residues. The CDR3 nucleotides are TGTGCCAGCACCTCCGGGGGGACGCAAGAGACCCAGTACTTC. Amino acids: CASTSGGTQETQYF.